The source of this T cell receptor (delta chain) is a study of gamma-delta T cells after stem cell transplantation. This clone was seen a few times. The TCRdb record carries a much larger clone's protein, which differs from this DNA's translation at residue 9; a read error is the likely cause, and the protein listed here is the DNA translation. TCRdb re-called the RT-PCR reads via CATT. The sample contains around 2,000 delta-chain clones, about 3% of which appear only once. Trimming took off 3 bases at V and 4 bases at J, with 14 bases between the two ends. CDR1 GEAIGNYY and CDR2 EKD come from the germline V gene. CDR3 length: 14 amino acids.

The sample was gamma-delta T cells. The chain links TRDV2 to TRDJ1; D unresolved. The source is a human donor. It is not recorded whose cells these are; they may come from a transplant donor. As DNA, the CDR3 is TGTGCCTGTGACCGACTACGTCCCAACGATAAACTCATCTTT. Its translation: CACDRLRPNDKLIF.